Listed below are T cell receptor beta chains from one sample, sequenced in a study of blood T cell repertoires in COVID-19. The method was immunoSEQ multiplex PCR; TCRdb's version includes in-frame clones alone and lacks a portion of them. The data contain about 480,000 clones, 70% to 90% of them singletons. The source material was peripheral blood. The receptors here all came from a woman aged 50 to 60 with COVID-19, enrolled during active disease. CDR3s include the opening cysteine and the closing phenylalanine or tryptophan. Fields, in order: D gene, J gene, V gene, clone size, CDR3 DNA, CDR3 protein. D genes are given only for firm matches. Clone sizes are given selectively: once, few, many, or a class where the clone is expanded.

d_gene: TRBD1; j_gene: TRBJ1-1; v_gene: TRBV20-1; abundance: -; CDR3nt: TGCAGTGCTATGACAGGGCCTGAAGCTTTCTTT; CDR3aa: CSAMTGPEAFF
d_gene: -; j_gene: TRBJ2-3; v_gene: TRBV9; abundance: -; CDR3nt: TGTGCCAGCAGCGTAGTGACGGAGAGGGATACGCAGTATTTT; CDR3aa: CASSVVTERDTQYF
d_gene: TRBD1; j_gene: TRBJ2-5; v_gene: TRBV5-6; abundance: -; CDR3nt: TGTGCCAGCAGCCACCTGGACAGGCCAATGACCCAGTACTTC; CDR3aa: CASSHLDRPMTQYF
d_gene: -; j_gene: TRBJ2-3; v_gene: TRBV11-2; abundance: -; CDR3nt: TGTGCCTCTCAGAGGGGGTTTTTCGGTGGAGATACGCAGTATTTT; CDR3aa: CASQRGFFGGDTQYF
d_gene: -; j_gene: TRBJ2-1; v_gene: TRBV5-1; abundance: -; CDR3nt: TGCGCCAGCAGCCCCGGGGTAGCGTTGGATGAGCAGTTCTTC; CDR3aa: CASSPGVALDEQFF
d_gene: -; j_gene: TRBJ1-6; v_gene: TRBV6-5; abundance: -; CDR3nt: TGTGCCAGCAGGGGGGGGGCAGGGAATTCACCCCTCCACTTT; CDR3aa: CASRGGAGNSPLHF
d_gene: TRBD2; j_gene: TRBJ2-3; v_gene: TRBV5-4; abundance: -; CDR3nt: TGTGCCAGCAGCTTGGGGGGACTAGCGGGGGTATCAGATACGCAGTATTTT; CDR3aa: CASSLGGLAGVSDTQYF
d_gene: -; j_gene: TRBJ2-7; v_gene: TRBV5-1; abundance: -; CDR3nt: TGCGCCAGCAGCTTGGAGGGGTACGAGCAGTACTTC; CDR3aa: CASSLEGYEQYF
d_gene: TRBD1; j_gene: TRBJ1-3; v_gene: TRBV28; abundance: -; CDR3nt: TGTGCCAGCAGTTTGACAGGGAACTCTGGAAACACCATATATTTT; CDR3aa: CASSLTGNSGNTIYF
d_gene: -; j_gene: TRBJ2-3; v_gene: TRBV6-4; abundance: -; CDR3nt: TGTGCCAGCAGTCCCTTGGGGGCCGAGGCAGATACGCAGTATTTT; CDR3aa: CASSPLGAEADTQYF
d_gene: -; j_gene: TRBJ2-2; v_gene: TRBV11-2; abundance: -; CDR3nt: TGTGCCAGCAGCTTAGTGGCAGGATGGACCGGGGAGCTGTTTTTT; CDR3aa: CASSLVAGWTGELFF
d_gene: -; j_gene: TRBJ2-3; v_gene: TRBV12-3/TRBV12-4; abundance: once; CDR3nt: TGTGCCAGCAGTCAACAGGGCTGGGATACGCAGTATTTT; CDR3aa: CASSQQGWDTQYF
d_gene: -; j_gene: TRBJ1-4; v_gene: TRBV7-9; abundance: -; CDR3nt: TGTGCCAGCAGCTTAGCAGTCCAGGATGAAAAACTGTTTTTT; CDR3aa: CASSLAVQDEKLFF
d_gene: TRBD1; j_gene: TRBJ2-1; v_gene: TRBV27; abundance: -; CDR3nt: TGTGCCAGCAGTTTTAGGCCGTACAGGGGGAAGGGTGAGCAGTTCTTC; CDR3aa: CASSFRPYRGKGEQFF
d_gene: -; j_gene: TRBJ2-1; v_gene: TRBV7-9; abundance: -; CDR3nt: TGTGCCAGCAGCTCCGAAGTGACTCCGTACAATGAGCAGTTCTTC; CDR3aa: CASSSEVTPYNEQFF
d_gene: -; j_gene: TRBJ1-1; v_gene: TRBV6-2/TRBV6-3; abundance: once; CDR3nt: TGTGCCAGCAGTTACGGGAGGGAACCTGAAGCTTTCTTT; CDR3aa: CASSYGREPEAFF
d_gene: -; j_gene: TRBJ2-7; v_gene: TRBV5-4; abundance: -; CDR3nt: TGTGCCAGCAGCGTTGACCGGGGGTCCGGATACGAGCAGTACTTC; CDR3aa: CASSVDRGSGYEQYF
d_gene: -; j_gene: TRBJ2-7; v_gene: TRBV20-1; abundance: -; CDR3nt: TGCAGTGCTTTCCAGACTGGCGAGCAGTACTTC; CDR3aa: CSAFQTGEQYF
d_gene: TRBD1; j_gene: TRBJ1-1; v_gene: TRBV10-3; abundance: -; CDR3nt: TGTGCCATCAGTGAGGGGACAGGGGCTAGCACTGAAGCTTTCTTT; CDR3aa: CAISEGTGASTEAFF
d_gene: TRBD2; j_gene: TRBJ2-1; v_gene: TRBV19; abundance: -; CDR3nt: TGTGCCAGTAGAAGCGGGGGGGCCGGTCCCTACAATGAGCAGTTCTTC; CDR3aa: CASRSGGAGPYNEQFF
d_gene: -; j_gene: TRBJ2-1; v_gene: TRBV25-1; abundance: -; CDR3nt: TGTGCCAGCAGTGAATCCGGTGAGCAGTTCTTC; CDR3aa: CASSESGEQFF
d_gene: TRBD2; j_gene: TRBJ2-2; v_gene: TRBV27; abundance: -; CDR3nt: TGTGCCAGCAGTCCGTTCCTGAGCGGGGGGGTGAACACCGGGGAGCTGTTTTTT; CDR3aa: CASSPFLSGGVNTGELFF
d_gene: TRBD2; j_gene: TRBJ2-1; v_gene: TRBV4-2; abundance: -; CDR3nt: TGTGCCAGCAGCCATTTCACCGGGACTAGCGTCCAGAATGAGCAGTTCTTC; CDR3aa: CASSHFTGTSVQNEQFF
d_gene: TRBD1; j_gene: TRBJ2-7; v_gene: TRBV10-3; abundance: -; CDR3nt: TGTGCCATCAGTGAGTCGGGGACAGGAACCTACGAGCAGTACTTC; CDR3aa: CAISESGTGTYEQYF
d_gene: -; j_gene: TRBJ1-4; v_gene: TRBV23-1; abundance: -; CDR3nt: TGCGCCAGCAGTCTCCGACAAGGGGTTGATAATGAAAAACTGTTTTTT; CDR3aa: CASSLRQGVDNEKLFF
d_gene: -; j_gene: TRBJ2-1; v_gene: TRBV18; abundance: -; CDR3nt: TGTGCCAGCTCACCAGGTACCGGGGGGCCGGGGAATGAGCAGTTCTTC; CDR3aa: CASSPGTGGPGNEQFF
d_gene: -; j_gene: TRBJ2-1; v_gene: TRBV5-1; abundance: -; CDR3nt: TGCGCCAGCAGCTTAGTACCCGGGTCCCTGTCCTACAATGAGCAGTTCTTC; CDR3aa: CASSLVPGSLSYNEQFF
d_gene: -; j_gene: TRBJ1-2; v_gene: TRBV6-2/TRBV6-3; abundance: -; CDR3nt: TGTGCCAGCAGTTACTCGATTTGGGCCGAACTCTATGGCTACACCTTC; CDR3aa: CASSYSIWAELYGYTF
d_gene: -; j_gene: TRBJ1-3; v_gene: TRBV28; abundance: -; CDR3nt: TGTGCCACCTGCAGGGGCTCTGGAAACACCATATATTTT; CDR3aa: CATCRGSGNTIYF
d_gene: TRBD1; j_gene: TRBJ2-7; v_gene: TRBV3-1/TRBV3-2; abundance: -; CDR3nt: TGTGCCAGCAGCCGGAAGACAGGGGGCGGGTTGGCCTACGAGCAGTACTTC; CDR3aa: CASSRKTGGGLAYEQYF
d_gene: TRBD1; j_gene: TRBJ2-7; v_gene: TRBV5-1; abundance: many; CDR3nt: TGCGCCAGCAGGGGTACAGGGGGCTCCTACGAGCAGTACTTC; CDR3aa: CASRGTGGSYEQYF
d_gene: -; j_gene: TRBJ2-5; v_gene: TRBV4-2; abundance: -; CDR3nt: TGTGCCAGCAGCCAAGATAAGCGAGAGACCCAGTACTTC; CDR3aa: CASSQDKRETQYF
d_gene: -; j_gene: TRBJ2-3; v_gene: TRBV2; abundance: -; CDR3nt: TGTGCCAGCAGTGAAGAGATGGCGGGGGCCACAGATACGCAGTATTTT; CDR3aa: CASSEEMAGATDTQYF
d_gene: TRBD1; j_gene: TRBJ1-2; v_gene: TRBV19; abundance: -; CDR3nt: TGTGCCAGTACCCGACAGGGAATAGGTTGGATTGTACGACCGGGCTACACCTTC; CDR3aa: CASTRQGIGWIVRPGYTF
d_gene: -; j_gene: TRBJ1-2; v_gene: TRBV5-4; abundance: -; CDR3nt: TGTGCCAGCAGCAACTCGGCAGGGACTAACTATGGCTACACCTTC; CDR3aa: CASSNSAGTNYGYTF
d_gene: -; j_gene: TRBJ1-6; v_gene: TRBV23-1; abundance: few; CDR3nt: TGCGCCAGCAGTCATCCCGGGACACCGAGTAATTCACCCCTCCACTTT; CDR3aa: CASSHPGTPSNSPLHF
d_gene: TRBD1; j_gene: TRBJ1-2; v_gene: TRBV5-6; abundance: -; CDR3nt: TGTGCCAGCAGCTCTCTAGGACAGGGGCCGGTCTATGGCTACACCTTC; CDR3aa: CASSSLGQGPVYGYTF
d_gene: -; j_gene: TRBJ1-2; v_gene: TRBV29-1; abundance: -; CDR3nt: TGCAGCGTTAGCCTAGGAGGGGATCATGGCTACACCTTC; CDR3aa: CSVSLGGDHGYTF
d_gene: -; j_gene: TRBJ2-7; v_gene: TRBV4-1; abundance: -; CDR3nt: TGCGCCAGCAGCCAAGGCGGCCCTAGTGGCGAGCAGTACTTC; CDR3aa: CASSQGGPSGEQYF
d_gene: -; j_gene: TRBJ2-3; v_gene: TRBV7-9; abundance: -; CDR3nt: TGTGCCAGCAGCTCGGAGATAGATACGCAGTATTTT; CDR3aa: CASSSEIDTQYF
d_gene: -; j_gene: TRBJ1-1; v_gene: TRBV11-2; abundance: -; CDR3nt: TGTGCCAGCAGCCCCTTAAGGGGGGGGTTTGAAGCTTTCTTT; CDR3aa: CASSPLRGGFEAFF
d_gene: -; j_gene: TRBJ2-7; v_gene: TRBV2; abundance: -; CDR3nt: TGTGCCAGCAGTGAGCACTCCGAGCAGTACTTC; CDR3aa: CASSEHSEQYF
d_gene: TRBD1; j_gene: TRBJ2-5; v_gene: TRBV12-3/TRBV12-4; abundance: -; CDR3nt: TGTGCCAGCAGCAGGGGGAAGGAGACCCAGTACTTC; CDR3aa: CASSRGKETQYF
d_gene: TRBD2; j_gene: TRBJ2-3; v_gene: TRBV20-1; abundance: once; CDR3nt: TGCAGTGCTAGTGACGGCGGGGGGGCCGCAGATACGCAGTATTTT; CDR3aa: CSASDGGGAADTQYF
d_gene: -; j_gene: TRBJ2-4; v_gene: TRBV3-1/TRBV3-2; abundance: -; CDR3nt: TGTGCCAGCAGTCCCGTCCCCGAGGGCATTCAGTACTTC; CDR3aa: CASSPVPEGIQYF
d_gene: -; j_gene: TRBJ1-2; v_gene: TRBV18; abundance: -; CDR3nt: TGTGCCAGCTCACCGGAGTATGGCTACACCTTC; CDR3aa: CASSPEYGYTF
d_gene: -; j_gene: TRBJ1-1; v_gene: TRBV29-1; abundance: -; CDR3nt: TGCAGCGGTGAGGAAAGGGGCAGAGGAAACACTGAAGCTTTCTTT; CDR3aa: CSGEERGRGNTEAFF
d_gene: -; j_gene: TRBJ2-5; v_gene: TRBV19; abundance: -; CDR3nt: TGTGCCAGTAGTGGACTATCCAAGGGAGAGACCCAGTACTTC; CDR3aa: CASSGLSKGETQYF
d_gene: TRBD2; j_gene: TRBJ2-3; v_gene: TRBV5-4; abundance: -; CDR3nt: TGTGCCAGCAGCCCAAGACTAGCGGGGGGGCCTGATCTTCCAGATACGCAGTATTTT; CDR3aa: CASSPRLAGGPDLPDTQYF
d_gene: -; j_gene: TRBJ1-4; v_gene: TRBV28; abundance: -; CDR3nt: TGTGCCAGCAGTCCGGCCTCGGGGAACGGTGAAAAACTGTTTTTT; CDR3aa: CASSPASGNGEKLFF
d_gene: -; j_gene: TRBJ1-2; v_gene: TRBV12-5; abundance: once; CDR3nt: TGTGCTAGTGGTCTCACGGTCTCCTATGGCTACACCTTC; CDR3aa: CASGLTVSYGYTF